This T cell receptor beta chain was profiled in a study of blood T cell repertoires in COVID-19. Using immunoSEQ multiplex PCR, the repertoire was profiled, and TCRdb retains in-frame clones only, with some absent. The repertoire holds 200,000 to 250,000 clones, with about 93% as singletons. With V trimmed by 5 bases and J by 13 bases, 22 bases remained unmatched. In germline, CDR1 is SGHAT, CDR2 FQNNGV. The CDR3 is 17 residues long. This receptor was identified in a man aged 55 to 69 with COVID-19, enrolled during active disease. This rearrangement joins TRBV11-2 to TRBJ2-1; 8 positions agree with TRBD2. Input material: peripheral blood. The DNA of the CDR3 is TGTGCCAGCAGCCAGTCTGGGGGACCGGGACTAGAATCGTTCCAGTTCTTC. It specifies CASSQSGGPGLESFQFF.